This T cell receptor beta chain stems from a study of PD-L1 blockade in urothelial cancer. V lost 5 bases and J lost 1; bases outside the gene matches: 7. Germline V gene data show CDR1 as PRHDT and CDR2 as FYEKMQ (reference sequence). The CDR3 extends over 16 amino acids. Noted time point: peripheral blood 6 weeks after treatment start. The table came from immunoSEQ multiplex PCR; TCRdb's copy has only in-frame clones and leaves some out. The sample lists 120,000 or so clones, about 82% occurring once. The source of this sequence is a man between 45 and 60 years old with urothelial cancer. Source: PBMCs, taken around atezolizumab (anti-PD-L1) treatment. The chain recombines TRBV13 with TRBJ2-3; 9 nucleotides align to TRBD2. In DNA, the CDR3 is TGTGCCAGCAGCCTGGGACTAGCAACACGCACAGATACGCAGTATTTT. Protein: CASSLGLATRTDTQYF.